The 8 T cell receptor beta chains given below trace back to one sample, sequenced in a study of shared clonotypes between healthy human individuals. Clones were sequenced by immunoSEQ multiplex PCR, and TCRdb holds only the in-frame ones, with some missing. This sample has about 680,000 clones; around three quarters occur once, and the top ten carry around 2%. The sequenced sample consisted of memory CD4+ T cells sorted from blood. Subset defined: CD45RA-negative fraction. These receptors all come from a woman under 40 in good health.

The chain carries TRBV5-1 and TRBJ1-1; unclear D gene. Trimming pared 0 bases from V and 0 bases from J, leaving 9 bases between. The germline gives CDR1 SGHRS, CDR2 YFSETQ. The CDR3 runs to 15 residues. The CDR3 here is CASSLEVGLNTEAFF. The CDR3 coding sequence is TGCGCCAGCAGCTTGGAAGTGGGGTTGAACACTGAAGCTTTCTTT. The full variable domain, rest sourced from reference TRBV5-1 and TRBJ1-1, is KAGVTQTPRYLIKTRGQQVTLSCSPISGHRSVSWYQQTPGQGLQFLFEYFSETQRNKGNFPGRFSGRQFSNSRSEMNVSTLELGDSALYLCASSLEVGLNTEAFFGQGTRLTVV.

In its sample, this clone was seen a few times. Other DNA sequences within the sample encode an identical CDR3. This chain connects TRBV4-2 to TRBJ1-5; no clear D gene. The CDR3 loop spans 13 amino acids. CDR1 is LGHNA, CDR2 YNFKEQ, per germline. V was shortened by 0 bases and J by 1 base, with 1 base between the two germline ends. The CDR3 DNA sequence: TGTGCCAGCAGCCAAGACAGCAATCAGCCCCAGCATTTT. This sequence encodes CASSQDSNQPQHF.

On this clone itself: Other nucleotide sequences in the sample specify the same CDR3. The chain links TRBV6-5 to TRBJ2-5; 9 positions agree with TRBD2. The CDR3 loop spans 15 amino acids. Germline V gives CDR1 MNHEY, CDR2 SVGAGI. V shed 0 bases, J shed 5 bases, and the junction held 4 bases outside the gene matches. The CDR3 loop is CASSYSSGRAETQYF. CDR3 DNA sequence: TGTGCCAGCAGTTACTCTAGCGGGAGAGCGGAGACCCAGTACTTC.

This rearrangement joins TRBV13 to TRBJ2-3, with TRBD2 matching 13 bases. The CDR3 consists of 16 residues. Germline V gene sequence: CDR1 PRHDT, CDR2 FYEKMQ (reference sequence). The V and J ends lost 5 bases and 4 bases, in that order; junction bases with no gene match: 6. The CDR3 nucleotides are TGTGCCAGCAGCAACGGACTAGCGGGAGAAGCAGATACGCAGTATTTT. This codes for CASSNGLAGEADTQYF.

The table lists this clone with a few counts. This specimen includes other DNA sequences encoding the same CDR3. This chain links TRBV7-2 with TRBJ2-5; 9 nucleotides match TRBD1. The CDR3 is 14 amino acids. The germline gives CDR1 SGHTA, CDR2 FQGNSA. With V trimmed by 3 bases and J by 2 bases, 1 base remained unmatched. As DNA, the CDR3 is TGTGCCAGCAGCTTGGACAGGGGTCAAGAGACCCAGTACTTC. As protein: CASSLDRGQETQYF. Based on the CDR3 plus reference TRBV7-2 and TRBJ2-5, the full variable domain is GAGVSQSPSNKVTEKGKDVELRCDPISGHTALYWYRQSLGQGLEFLIYFQGNSAPDKSGLPSDRFSAERTGGSVSTLTIQRTQQEDSAVYLCASSLDRGQETQYFGPGTRLLVL.

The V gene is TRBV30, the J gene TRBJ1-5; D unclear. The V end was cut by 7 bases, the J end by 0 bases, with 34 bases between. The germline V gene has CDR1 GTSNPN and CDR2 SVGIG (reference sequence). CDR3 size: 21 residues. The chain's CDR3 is CASLCPPEGRGRQYSNQPQHF. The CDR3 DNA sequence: TGTGCCTCCCTATGCCCCCCAGAGGGTCGAGGGCGACAATATAGCAATCAGCCCCAGCATTTT.

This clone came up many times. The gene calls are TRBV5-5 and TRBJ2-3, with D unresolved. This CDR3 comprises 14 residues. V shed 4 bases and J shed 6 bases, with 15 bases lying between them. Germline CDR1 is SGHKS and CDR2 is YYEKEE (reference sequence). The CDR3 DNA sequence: TGTGCCAGCAGCCCCGGCCAGACTCGGGATACGCAGTATTTT. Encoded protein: CASSPGQTRDTQYF.

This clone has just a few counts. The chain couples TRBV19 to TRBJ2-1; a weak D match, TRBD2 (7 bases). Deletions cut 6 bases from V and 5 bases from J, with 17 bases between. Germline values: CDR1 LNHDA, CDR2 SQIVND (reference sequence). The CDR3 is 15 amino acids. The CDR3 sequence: CASRGPGGGNNEQFF. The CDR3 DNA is TGTGCCAGTAGGGGCCCGGGGGGCGGAAACAATGAGCAGTTCTTC.